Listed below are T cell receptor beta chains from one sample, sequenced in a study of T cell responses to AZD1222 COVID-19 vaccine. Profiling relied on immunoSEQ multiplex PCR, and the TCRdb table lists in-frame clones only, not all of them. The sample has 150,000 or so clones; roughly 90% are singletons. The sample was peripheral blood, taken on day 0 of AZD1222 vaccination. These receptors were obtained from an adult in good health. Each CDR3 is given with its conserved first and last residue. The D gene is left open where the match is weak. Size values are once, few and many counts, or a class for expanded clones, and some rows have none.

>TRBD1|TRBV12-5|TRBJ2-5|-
TGTGCTAGTGGTTTGAGTGACAGGGGTTTTTCGGGGACCCAGTACTTC
CASGLSDRGFSGTQYF
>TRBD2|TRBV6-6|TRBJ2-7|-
TGTGCCAGCAGTCGATCTATAGCGGGGCAAGCTTACGAGCAGTACTTC
CASSRSIAGQAYEQYF
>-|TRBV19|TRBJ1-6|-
TGTGCCAGTAGTATAGCTCACGGCTCCTATAATTCACCCCTCCACTTT
CASSIAHGSYNSPLHF
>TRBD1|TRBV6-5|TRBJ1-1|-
TGTGCCAGCAGTTACCTGACAGGGGGTGGGACTGAAGCTTTCTTT
CASSYLTGGGTEAFF
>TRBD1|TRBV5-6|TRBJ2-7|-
TGTGCCAGCAGCTTACGGACAGGGTTGTACGAGCAGTACTTC
CASSLRTGLYEQYF
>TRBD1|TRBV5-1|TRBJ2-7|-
TGCGCCAGCAGCTCGGGACAGGGAGGCGAGCAGTACTTC
CASSSGQGGEQYF
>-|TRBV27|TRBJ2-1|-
TGTGCCAGCAGTTTAGGCAGGGAGTCCTACAATGAGCAGTTCTTC
CASSLGRESYNEQFF
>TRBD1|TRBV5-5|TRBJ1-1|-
TGTGCCAGCAGCTTCGGACAGGGGGCACTGAACACTGAAGCTTTCTTT
CASSFGQGALNTEAFF
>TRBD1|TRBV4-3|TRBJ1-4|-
TGCGCCAGCAGCCAAGATCTAGGGGGCGCGAAGGAAAAACTGTTTTTT
CASSQDLGGAKEKLFF
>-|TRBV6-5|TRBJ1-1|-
TGTGCCAGCAGTCCCCGAGACCCTACCGGCGCTTTCTTT
CASSPRDPTGAFF
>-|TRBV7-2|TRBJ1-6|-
TGTGCCAGCAGCACGAGCTCCTATAATTCACCCCTCCACTTT
CASSTSSYNSPLHF
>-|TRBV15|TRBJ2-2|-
TGTGCCACCTTTCCGGGGGGCAACACCGGGGAGCTGTTTTTT
CATFPGGNTGELFF
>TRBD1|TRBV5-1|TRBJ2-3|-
TGCGCCAGCAGCGTACAGGGGGTCGGGGATACGCAGTATTTT
CASSVQGVGDTQYF
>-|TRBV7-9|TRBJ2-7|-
TGTGCCAGCAGCGGCATGGTGAACGAGCAGTACTTC
CASSGMVNEQYF
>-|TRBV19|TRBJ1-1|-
TGTGCCATCCCTCCTAGTGGCCAGGAAGCTTTCTTT
CAIPPSGQEAFF
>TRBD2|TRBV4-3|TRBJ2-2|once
TGCGCCAGCGGGAGGGACACCGGGGAGCTGTTTTTT
CASGRDTGELFF
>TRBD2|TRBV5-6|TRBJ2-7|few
TGTGCCAGCAGCCGACTAGCGGGGGGGACCTACGAGCAGTACTTC
CASSRLAGGTYEQYF
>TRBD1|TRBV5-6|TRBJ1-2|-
TGTGCCAGCAGCCACTGGGACAGGGAGAACTATGGCTACACCTTC
CASSHWDRENYGYTF
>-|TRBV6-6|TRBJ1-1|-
TGTGCCAGCAGTTACTCCACAGGCACTGAAGCTTTCTTT
CASSYSTGTEAFF
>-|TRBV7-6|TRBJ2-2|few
TGTGCCAGCAGCAAAAGTACAGGGACGAACACCGGGGAGCTGTTTTTT
CASSKSTGTNTGELFF
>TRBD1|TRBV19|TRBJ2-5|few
TGTGCCAGTAGTATCAGACAGGGGGCACAAGAGACCCAGTACTTC
CASSIRQGAQETQYF
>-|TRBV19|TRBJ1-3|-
TGTGCCAGTAGTATAAGGGCCCAGAGCTCTGGAAACACCATATATTTT
CASSIRAQSSGNTIYF
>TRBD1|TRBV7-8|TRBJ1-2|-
TGTGCCAGCAGCTCGGGACAGCTCTATGGCTACACCTTC
CASSSGQLYGYTF
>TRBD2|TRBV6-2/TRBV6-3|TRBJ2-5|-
TGTGCCAGCAGTATTGACGGGGGGACTTCGCTCGGAAAGACCCAGTACTTC
CASSIDGGTSLGKTQYF
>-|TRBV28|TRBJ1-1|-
TGTGCCAGCAGTTCTCCCCGAGGAGGTATGGGCTACACTGAAGCTTTCTTT
CASSSPRGGMGYTEAFF
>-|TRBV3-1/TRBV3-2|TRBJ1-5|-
TGTGCCAGCAGCCAATCATCAGCAGGTGGTAATCAGCCCCAGCATTTT
CASSQSSAGGNQPQHF
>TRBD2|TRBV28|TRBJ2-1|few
TGTGCCAGCAGTTTGGGAGCGGGGGGCGGAAATGAGCAGTTCTTC
CASSLGAGGGNEQFF
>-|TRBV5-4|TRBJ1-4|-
TGTGCCAGCAGCTTGTTTAGTGGGGCCGGGACTAATGAAAAACTGTTTTTT
CASSLFSGAGTNEKLFF
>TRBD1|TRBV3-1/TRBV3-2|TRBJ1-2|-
TGTGCCAGCGGACAGGCCGGAGCCTATGGCTACACCTTC
CASGQAGAYGYTF
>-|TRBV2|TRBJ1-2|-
TGTGCCAGACAGGGAGAGGACTTC
CARQGEDF
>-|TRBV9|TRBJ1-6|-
TGTGCCAGCAATCCCGGGACGTCTAGCTCCTATAATTCACCCCTCCACTTT
CASNPGTSSSYNSPLHF
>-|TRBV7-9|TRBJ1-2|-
TGTGCCAGCAGCTTATCGTTCGGGGGCGACTACACCTTC
CASSLSFGGDYTF
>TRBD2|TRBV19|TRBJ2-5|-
TGTGCCAGTAGTATAGTCGGGACTAGCGGGGGAGAGACCCAGTACTTC
CASSIVGTSGGETQYF
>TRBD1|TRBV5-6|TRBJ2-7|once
TGTGCCAGCAGCTTTTACAGGGGCAGTTACGAGCAGTACTTC
CASSFYRGSYEQYF
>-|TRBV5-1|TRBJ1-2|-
TGCGCCAGCAGCTTGGCCACAGGGACGGCTGGCTACACCTTC
CASSLATGTAGYTF
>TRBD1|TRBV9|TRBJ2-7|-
TGTGCCAGCAGCGTAACAGGGGCGCGTGCAACCGAGCAGTACTTC
CASSVTGARATEQYF
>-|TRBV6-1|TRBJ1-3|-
TGTGCCAGCAGTGAAATGGGGGGGCAGGTTGGAAACACCATATATTTT
CASSEMGGQVGNTIYF
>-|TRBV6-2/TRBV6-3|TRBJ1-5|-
TGTGCCAGCAGTTACGATCGTGGGGGGTCCCAGCATTTT
CASSYDRGGSQHF
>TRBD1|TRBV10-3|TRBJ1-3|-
TGTGCCATCAGTGAATCACAGGGGGCCTCTGGAAACACCATATATTTT
CAISESQGASGNTIYF
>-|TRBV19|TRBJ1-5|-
TGTGCCAGTAGGGATCAGGGTGGTCAGCCCCAGCATTTT
CASRDQGGQPQHF
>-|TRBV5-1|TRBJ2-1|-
TGCGCCAGCAGTCCAGGCCTAGTTGCCTACAATGAGCAGTTCTTC
CASSPGLVAYNEQFF
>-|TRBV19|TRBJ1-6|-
TGTGCCAGTAGTATTGGGCAGCATAATTCACCCCTCCACTTT
CASSIGQHNSPLHF
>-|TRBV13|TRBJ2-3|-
TGTGCCAGCAGCTCCTCGCAGGTCCACCCAGATACGCAGTATTTT
CASSSSQVHPDTQYF
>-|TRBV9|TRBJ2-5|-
TGTGCCAGCAGCGTAGGGGTTCAACTAGCAGGCAAGGAGACCCAGTACTTC
CASSVGVQLAGKETQYF
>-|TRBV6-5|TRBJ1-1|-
TGTGCCAGGGTGAGGGTTGAAGCTTTCTTT
CARVRVEAFF
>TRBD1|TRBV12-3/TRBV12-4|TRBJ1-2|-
TGTGCCAGCAACGGTTATAGGGGGCTTGGCTACACCTTC
CASNGYRGLGYTF
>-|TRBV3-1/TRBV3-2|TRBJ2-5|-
TGTGCCAGCAGCCAACTGGCAGGAAGAGAGACCCAGTACTTC
CASSQLAGRETQYF
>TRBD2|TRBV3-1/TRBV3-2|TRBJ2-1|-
TGTGCCAGCAGCCCGCCCCCGGCTAGCGGGGGGGAAAATGAGCAGTTCTTC
CASSPPPASGGENEQFF